The 20 T cell receptor beta chains given below trace back to one sample, sequenced in a study of T cell responses to AZD1222 COVID-19 vaccine. The table came from immunoSEQ multiplex PCR; TCRdb's copy has only in-frame clones and leaves some out. The data contain under 200,000 clones, about 87% of them singletons. Specimen: peripheral blood, collected on day 0 of MenACWY control vaccination. Every receptor here comes from an adult in good health.

This clone appeared once. The CDR3 spells CASSPRTGQDYEQYF. CDR3 DNA: TGTGCCAGCAGCCCCAGGACTGGACAGGACTACGAGCAGTACTTC. This rearrangement joins TRBV13 to TRBJ2-7, with 7 positions matching TRBD1. V was clipped by 5 bases and J by 3 bases; unmatched bases: 10. CDR3 size: 15 residues. Germline CDR1 is PRHDT and CDR2 is FYEKMQ (reference sequence).

The rearrangement links TRBV3-1 (or the pseudogene TRBV3-2) to TRBJ2-2; TRBD2 matches 12 bases. The CDR3 is 16 amino acids. Germline V gene sequence: CDR1 LGHDT, CDR2 YNNKEL (reference sequence). The trim removed 6 bases at V and 5 bases at J, leaving 7 bases unmatched. The CDR3 sequence: CASSSTSGGSTGELFF. The CDR3 DNA is TGTGCCAGCAGTTCAACTAGCGGGGGGTCTACCGGGGAGCTGTTTTTT.

The DNA for the CDR3 is TGCAGCGTTGAGGGACAGTACTATGGCTACACCTTC. The encoded protein is CSVEGQYYGYTF. V and J are TRBV29-1 and TRBJ1-2; 7 nucleotides match TRBD1. Germline values: CDR1 SQVTM, CDR2 ANQGSEA. CDR3 length equals 12 residues. J lost 3 bases, V lost 3 bases, and 1 base had no gene match.

The rearrangement joins TRBV27 to TRBJ2-2; 10 bases fit TRBD2. Trimming at V came to 7 bases and at J to 3 bases, leaving 11 bases not matched to a gene. Germline CDR1 and CDR2: MNHEY and SMNVEV (reference sequence). CDR3 length: 17 residues. The CDR3 DNA sequence: TGTGCCAGCAAGCTAGTAACTAGCGGGACGTACACCGGGGAGCTGTTTTTT. Translation gives CASKLVTSGTYTGELFF.

This clone appeared a single time. The V call is TRBV7-3, the J call TRBJ2-5; D remains ambiguous. The CDR3 runs 14 residues. V lost 6 bases, J lost 5 bases, and 16 bases lay in between. Germline V gene lookup returns CDR1 SGHTA and CDR2 FQGTGA. CDR3 residues: CASSLTSGYETQYF. In DNA form, the CDR3 reads TGTGCCAGCAGTCTCACTTCGGGTTACGAGACCCAGTACTTC.

The genes are TRBV11-3 and TRBJ2-3; no clear D gene. The CDR3 length is 13 residues. Trimming left V 1 base short and J 6 bases short, with 8 bases between. The V gene's germline CDR1 is SGHNT and CDR2 YENEEA. CDR3 coding DNA: TGTGCCAGCAGCTTAGTCATATCGGATACGCAGTATTTT. Translation: CASSLVISDTQYF.

This chain joins TRBV4-3 and TRBJ2-5; TRBD1 or TRBD2 may be the D gene (7 bases each). Germline-derived CDR1 and CDR2 are LGHNA and YSLEER. The CDR3 has 17 amino acids. Between the trimmed V and J ends, which lost 0 bases and 5 bases, there was a span of 19 bases. The CDR3, as DNA: TGCGCCAGCAGCCAAGAATGGGGACAGAGGGAGGGGGAGACCCAGTACTTC. As protein: CASSQEWGQREGETQYF.

This rearrangement joins TRBV2 to TRBJ2-2; 10 bases are a match to TRBD2. The CDR3 runs 16 residues. V trimming: 6 bases; J trimming: 2 bases; junction bases outside the gene matches: 6. From germline, CDR1 is SNHLY and CDR2 FYNNEI. DNA of the CDR3: TGTGCCAGCAGGGGAGGACTAGCGGTCAACACCGGGGAGCTGTTTTTT. Translation: CASRGGLAVNTGELFF.

The genes are TRBV28 and TRBJ2-1; the match to TRBD2 covers 9 bases. This CDR3 has 15 residues. J gave up 7 bases and V 2 bases, and 6 bases lay outside the gene matches. Germline V gene sequence: CDR1 MDHEN, CDR2 SYDVKM. For the CDR3, the DNA is TGTGCCAGCAGTTTAAGGGCTAGCGGGAATAATGAGCAGTTCTTC. Its protein is CASSLRASGNNEQFF.

This chain connects TRBV7-9 to TRBJ1-2; TRBD1 is a possible D gene (5 bases). The CDR3 is 15 amino acids. V was shortened by 1 base and J by 2 bases, with 11 bases between the two germline ends. The germline gives CDR1 SEHNR, CDR2 FQNEAQ (reference sequence). The DNA of the CDR3 is TGTGCCAGCAGCTTAGATGCGACAGTCAACTATGGCTACACCTTC. This codes for CASSLDATVNYGYTF.

The chain combines TRBV18 with TRBJ2-7; TRBD1 is a possible D gene (6 bases). The CDR3 has 13 residues. V dropped 4 bases and J dropped 6 bases, with 13 bases sitting between them. Per the germline V gene, CDR1 is KGHSH and CDR2 is LQKENI. In nucleotides, the CDR3 is TGTGCCAGCTCACAGGGGGAGCGGCGCGAGCAGTACTTC. This gives the protein CASSQGERREQYF.

CDR3 DNA: TGTGCCATCCGCCGCGAACTAGCGGAAAACAATGAGCAGTTCTTC. Protein: CAIRRELAENNEQFF. This chain connects TRBV10-3 to TRBJ2-1, with 8 bases fitting TRBD2. Looked up from germline, CDR1 is ENHRY and CDR2 is SYGVKD. The CDR3 runs to 15 residues. V trimming: 8 bases; J trimming: 5 bases; junction bases outside the gene matches: 11.

V gene TRBV19 combines with J gene TRBJ2-3; D call uncertain. Per the germline V gene, CDR1 is LNHDA and CDR2 is SQIVND (reference sequence). CDR3 length equals 16 residues. The V end was cut by 4 bases, the J end by 1 base, with 15 bases between. CDR3 in amino acids: CASSTSTSYRTDTQYF. CDR3 nucleotides: TGTGCCAGTAGTACCTCGACATCATATCGCACAGATACGCAGTATTTT. Looking up the rest from reference TRBV19 and TRBJ2-3 gives the full variable domain: DGGITQSPKYLFRKEGQNVTLSCEQNLNHDAMYWYRQDPGQGLRLIYYSQIVNDFQKGDIAEGYSVSREKKESFPLTVTSAQKNPTAFYLCASSTSTSYRTDTQYFGPGTRLTVL.

The rearrangement uses TRBV14 and TRBJ2-4, with a tentative D call TRBD1 (6 bases). The V gene's germline CDR1 is SGHDN and CDR2 FVKESK. V lost 2 bases, J lost 8 bases, and 16 bases lay in between. The CDR3 is made up of 15 amino acids. The CDR3 sequence: CASSQLGAGEDIQYF. In DNA, the CDR3 is TGTGCCAGCAGCCAATTGGGGGCCGGTGAGGACATTCAGTACTTC.

This clone appeared a few times. The V call is TRBV27, the J call TRBJ2-2; D is unresolved. V was trimmed by 3 bases and J by 4 bases, leaving 12 bases between them. Per the germline V gene, CDR1 is MNHEY and CDR2 is SMNVEV (reference sequence). This CDR3 is 15 amino acids long. CDR3 in DNA: TGTGCCAGCAGTTTTTTCCCTCCAACCACCGGGGAGCTGTTTTTT. This codes for CASSFFPPTTGELFF.

This clone was seen just once. The chain employs TRBV10-3 and TRBJ1-1, with 10 bases fitting TRBD1. The CDR3 totals 13 residues. The V gene end was trimmed by 7 bases and the J gene end by 3 bases; junction bases not matched to a gene: 2. Per germline, CDR1 ENHRY and CDR2 SYGVKD. In nucleotides, the CDR3 is TGTGCCATCAAAGGGACAGGGGACACTGAAGCTTTCTTT. Translation: CAIKGTGDTEAFF.

The genes are TRBV27 and TRBJ2-1; a possible D gene is TRBD1 (6 bases). The V end was cut by 8 bases, the J end by 1 base, with 15 bases between. Germline lookup yields CDR1 MNHEY and CDR2 SMNVEV (reference sequence). This CDR3 region has 15 residues. CDR3 residues: CASSYTGNSYNEQFF. For the CDR3, the DNA is TGTGCCAGCTCCTACACAGGGAATTCCTACAATGAGCAGTTCTTC.

The genes are TRBV5-1 and TRBJ2-1; tentatively, D is TRBD1 or TRBD2 (6 bases each). CDR1 and CDR2 from the germline V gene are SGHRS and YFSETQ. Trimming removed 0 bases from V and 9 bases from J, with 13 bases in between. The CDR3 spans 14 residues. This CDR3 is CASSLVGGRSEQFF. The CDR3 DNA sequence: TGCGCCAGCAGCTTGGTTGGGGGGCGAAGTGAGCAGTTCTTC.

The V gene is TRBV3-1 (or the pseudogene TRBV3-2), the J gene TRBJ2-7, with 11 bases matching TRBD2. CDR3 length equals 17 residues. Trimming at V came to 1 base and at J to 0 bases, leaving 5 bases not matched to a gene. In germline, CDR1 is LGHDT, CDR2 YNNKEL (reference sequence). The CDR3 region has the DNA TGTGCCAGCAGCCAAGTAGCGGGAGGGACCAGCTCCTACGAGCAGTACTTC. It is translated as CASSQVAGGTSSYEQYF.

V usage is TRBV5-4 and J usage is TRBJ2-5; the D gene could be TRBD1 or TRBD2 (7 bases each). Germline V gene lookup returns CDR1 SGHNT and CDR2 YYREEE (reference sequence). This CDR3 is built from 14 residues. Trimming stripped 7 bases from V and 1 base from J, with 14 bases between. The CDR3: CASRGGQSQETQYF. Written as DNA, the CDR3 is TGTGCCAGCCGCGGGGGACAGAGCCAAGAGACCCAGTACTTC. The entire variable domain, with the rest obtained from reference TRBV5-4 and TRBJ2-5, is as follows: ETGVTQSPTHLIKTRGQQVTLRCSSQSGHNTVSWYQQALGQGPQFIFQYYREEENGRGNFPPRFSGLQFPNYSSELNVNALELDDSALYLCASRGGQSQETQYFGPGTRLLVL.